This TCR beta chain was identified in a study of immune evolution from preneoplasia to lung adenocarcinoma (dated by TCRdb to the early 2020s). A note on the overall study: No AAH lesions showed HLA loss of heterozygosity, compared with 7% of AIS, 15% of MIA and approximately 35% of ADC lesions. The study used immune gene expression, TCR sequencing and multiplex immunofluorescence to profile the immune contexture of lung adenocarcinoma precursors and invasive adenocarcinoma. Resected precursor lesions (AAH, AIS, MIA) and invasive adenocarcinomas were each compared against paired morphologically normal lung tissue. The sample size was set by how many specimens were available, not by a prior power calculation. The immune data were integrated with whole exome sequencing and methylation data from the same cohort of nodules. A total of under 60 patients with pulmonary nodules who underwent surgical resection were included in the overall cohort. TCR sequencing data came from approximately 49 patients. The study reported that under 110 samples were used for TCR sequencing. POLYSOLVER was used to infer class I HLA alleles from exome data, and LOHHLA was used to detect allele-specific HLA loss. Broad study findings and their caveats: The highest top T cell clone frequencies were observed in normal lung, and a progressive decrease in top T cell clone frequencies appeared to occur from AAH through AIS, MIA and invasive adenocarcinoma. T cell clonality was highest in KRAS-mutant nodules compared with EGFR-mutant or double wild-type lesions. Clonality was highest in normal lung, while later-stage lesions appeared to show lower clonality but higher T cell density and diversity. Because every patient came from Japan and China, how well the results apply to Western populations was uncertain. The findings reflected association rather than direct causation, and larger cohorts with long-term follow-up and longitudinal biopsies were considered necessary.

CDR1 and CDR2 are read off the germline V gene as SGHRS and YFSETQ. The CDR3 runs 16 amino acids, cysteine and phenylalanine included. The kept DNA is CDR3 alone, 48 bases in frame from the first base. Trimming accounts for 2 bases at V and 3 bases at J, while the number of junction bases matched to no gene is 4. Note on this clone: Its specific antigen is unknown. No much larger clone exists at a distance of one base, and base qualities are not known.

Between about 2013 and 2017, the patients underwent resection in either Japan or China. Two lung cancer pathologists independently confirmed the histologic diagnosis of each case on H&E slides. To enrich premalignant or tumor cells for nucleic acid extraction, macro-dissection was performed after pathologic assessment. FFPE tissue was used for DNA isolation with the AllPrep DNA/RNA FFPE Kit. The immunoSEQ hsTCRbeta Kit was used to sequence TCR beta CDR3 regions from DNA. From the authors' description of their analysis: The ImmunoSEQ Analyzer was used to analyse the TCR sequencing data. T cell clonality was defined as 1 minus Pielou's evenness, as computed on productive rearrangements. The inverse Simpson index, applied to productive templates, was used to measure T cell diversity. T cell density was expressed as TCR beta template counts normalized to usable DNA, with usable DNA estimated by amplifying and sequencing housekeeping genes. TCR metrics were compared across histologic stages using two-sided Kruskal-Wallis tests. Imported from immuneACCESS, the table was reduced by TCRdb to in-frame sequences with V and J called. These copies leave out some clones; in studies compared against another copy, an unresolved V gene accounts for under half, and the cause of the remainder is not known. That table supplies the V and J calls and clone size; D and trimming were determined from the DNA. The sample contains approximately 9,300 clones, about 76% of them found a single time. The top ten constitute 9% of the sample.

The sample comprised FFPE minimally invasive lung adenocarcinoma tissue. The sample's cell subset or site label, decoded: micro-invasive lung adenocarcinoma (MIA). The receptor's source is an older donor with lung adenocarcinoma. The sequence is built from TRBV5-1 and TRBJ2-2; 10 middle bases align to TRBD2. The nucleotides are TGCGCCAGCAGCTTACTAGCGGGATCCGACACCGGGGAGCTGTTTTTT. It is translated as CASSLLAGSDTGELFF.